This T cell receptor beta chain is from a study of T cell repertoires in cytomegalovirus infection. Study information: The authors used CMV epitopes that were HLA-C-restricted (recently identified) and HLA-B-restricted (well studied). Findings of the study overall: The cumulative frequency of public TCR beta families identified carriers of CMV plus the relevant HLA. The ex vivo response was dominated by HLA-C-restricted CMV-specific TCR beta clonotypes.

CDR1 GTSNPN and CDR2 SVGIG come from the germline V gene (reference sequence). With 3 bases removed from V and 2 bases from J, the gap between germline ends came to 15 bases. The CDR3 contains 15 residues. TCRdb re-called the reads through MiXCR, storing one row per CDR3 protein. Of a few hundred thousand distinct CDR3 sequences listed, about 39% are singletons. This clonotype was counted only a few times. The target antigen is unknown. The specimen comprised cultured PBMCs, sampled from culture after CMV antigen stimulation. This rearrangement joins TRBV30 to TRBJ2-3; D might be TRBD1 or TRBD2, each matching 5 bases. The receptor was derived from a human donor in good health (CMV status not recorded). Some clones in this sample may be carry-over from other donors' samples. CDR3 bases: TGTGCCTGGAGCCCGGGTCGGGACGACACAGATACGCAGTATTTT. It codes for CAWSPGRDDTDTQYF.